The 15 T cell receptor beta chains presented below share a single source sample, sequenced in a study of blood T cell repertoires in COVID-19. Sequencing used immunoSEQ multiplex PCR; TCRdb keeps in-frame clones, though not all of them. The sample lists approximately 100,000 clones, 85% occurring once. Specimen: peripheral blood. These receptors came from a man older than 75 with acute or convalescent COVID-19.

This clone has a handful of counts. This sequence joins TRBV7-3 and TRBJ2-5; perhaps TRBD2 as D (6 bases). The germline gives CDR1 SGHTA, CDR2 FQGTGA. CDR3 length: 14 amino acids. V shed 3 bases and J shed 3 bases, with 11 bases lying between them. CDR3 sequence (DNA): TGTGCCAGCAGCTTGGGGAGGTTAAAAGAGACCCAGTACTTC. It translates to CASSLGRLKETQYF.

J is TRBJ2-1 and V is TRBV6-1; tentatively, D is TRBD2 (7 bases). The CDR3 loop spans 14 amino acids. The V gene's germline CDR1 is MNHNS and CDR2 SASEGT. Trimming stripped 0 bases from V and 10 bases from J, with 13 bases between. CDR3 in amino acids: CASSEAFSGGEQFF. The CDR3, as DNA: TGTGCCAGCAGTGAAGCGTTTTCGGGGGGCGAGCAGTTCTTC.

The chain uses TRBV7-8 and TRBJ1-4; 7 nucleotides align to TRBD1. After removal of 1 base from V and 0 bases from J, the junction contained 5 bases not matched to a gene. Germline-derived CDR1 and CDR2 are SGHVS and FQNEAQ. The CDR3 contains 17 residues. The CDR3 DNA is TGTGCCAGCAGCTTAGTGGGGACAGCAGCAACTAATGAAAAACTGTTTTTT. Encoded protein: CASSLVGTAATNEKLFF. The full variable domain, with the rest looked up from reference TRBV7-8 and TRBJ1-4, is GAGVSQSPRYKVAKRGQDVALRCDPISGHVSLFWYQQALGQGPEFLTYFQNEAQLDKSGLPSDRFFAERPEGSVSTLKIQRTQQEDSAVYLCASSLVGTAATNEKLFFGSGTQLSVL.

The V call is TRBV7-3, the J call TRBJ2-7, with TRBD2 matching 7 bases. The V gene's germline CDR1 is SGHTA and CDR2 FQGTGA. The CDR3 spans 16 residues. V dropped 3 bases and J dropped 0; count of bases not matched to a gene: 8. CDR3 coding DNA: TGTGCCAGCAGCTTTTTTTGGCGGGAGAGCTCCTACGAGCAGTACTTC. Its translation: CASSFFWRESSYEQYF.

This clone was recorded once. The chain joins TRBV10-3 to TRBJ1-5; D gene ambiguous. Trimming cost V 3 bases and J 0 bases, with 12 bases left between them. The CDR3 covers 16 residues. Germline CDR1 ENHRY, CDR2 SYGVKD. For the CDR3, the DNA is TGTGCCATCAGTGACTCCGACACTTATAGCAATCAGCCCCAGCATTTT. Encoded protein: CAISDSDTYSNQPQHF.

This rearrangement joins TRBV2 to TRBJ1-4, with D possibly being TRBD1 (6 bases). The CDR3 has 14 amino acids. CDR1 SNHLY and CDR2 FYNNEI come from the germline V gene. Trimming pared 5 bases from V and 8 bases from J, leaving 15 bases between. DNA of the CDR3: TGTGCCAGCAGTTCTCGAGCAGGACAGGAAAAACTGTTTTTT. Translation gives CASSSRAGQEKLFF.

CDR3 region: CASSQRQGALRNEQFF. CDR3 nucleotides: TGTGCCAGCAGCCAAAGACAGGGGGCGCTTAGGAATGAGCAGTTCTTC. The rearrangement links TRBV3-1 (or the pseudogene TRBV3-2) to TRBJ2-1; 10 bases match TRBD1. The V segment lost 2 bases and the J segment 7 bases; nucleotides outside the gene matches: 8. The CDR3 runs to 16 residues. Germline V gene lookup returns CDR1 LGHDT and CDR2 YNNKEL (reference sequence).

The chain links TRBV21-1 to TRBJ2-1; the table's D call, TRBD2, was not checked against the DNA. TRBV21-1 is a pseudogene. The CDR3 length is 15 residues. The CDR3 protein is CATRLSEGRDDEQFF. The CDR3 DNA is TGTGCCACCCGACTCTCGGAGGGGCGAGACGATGAGCAGTTCTTC.

This clone was counted a single time. DNA of the CDR3: TGTGCCAGCAGAACTCGGCTTAGGGGGTTGGGGACTGAAGCTTTCTTT. It encodes CASRTRLRGLGTEAFF. The chain links TRBV28 to TRBJ1-1; D is possibly TRBD1 (6 bases). Germline lookup yields CDR1 MDHEN and CDR2 SYDVKM. Trimming stripped 6 bases from V and 5 bases from J, with 22 bases between. CDR3 length equals 16 residues.

This clone showed up just a few times. The CDR3 DNA follows: TGTGCCAGCAGTTTAACAGGGTGGACAGATACGCAGTATTTT. Translation gives CASSLTGWTDTQYF. The V call is TRBV28, the J call TRBJ2-3; perhaps TRBD1 as D (6 bases). Germline V gene data show CDR1 as MDHEN and CDR2 as SYDVKM. V shed 2 bases and J shed 3 bases, with 9 bases lying between them. This CDR3 is built from 14 residues.

This clone is a singleton in its sample. The chain uses TRBV28 and TRBJ1-2; unclear D gene. This CDR3 contains 10 residues. V was trimmed by 6 bases and J by 8 bases, leaving 7 bases between them. Germline V CDR1 and CDR2: MDHEN, SYDVKM. The chain's CDR3 is CASREIGYTF. CDR3 coding DNA: TGTGCCAGCAGGGAGATCGGCTACACCTTC.

The rearrangement uses TRBV7-9 and TRBJ1-1, with 10 bases matching TRBD1. The CDR3 consists of 18 residues. V lost 2 bases and J lost 7; bases outside the gene matches: 16. Germline V gives CDR1 SEHNR, CDR2 FQNEAQ (reference sequence). CDR3 sequence (DNA): TGTGCCAGCAGCTTAATAGTCCGGGACAGGGGCCGTCCGGGTGAAGCTTTCTTT. As protein: CASSLIVRDRGRPGEAFF. Looking up the rest from reference TRBV7-9 and TRBJ1-1 gives the full variable domain: DTGVSQNPRHKITKRGQNVTFRCDPISEHNRLYWYRQTLGQGPEFLTYFQNEAQLEKSRLLSDRFSAERPKGSFSTLEIQRTEQGDSAMYLCASSLIVRDRGRPGEAFFGQGTRLTVV.

V gene TRBV18 combines with J gene TRBJ1-4; 9 nucleotides agree with TRBD1. The CDR3 has 16 amino acids. Per the germline V gene, CDR1 is KGHSH and CDR2 is LQKENI. Germline trimming cut 3 bases from V and 2 bases from J; bases unmatched to any gene: 4. CDR3 region: CASSPFGQGTNEKLFF. For the CDR3, the DNA is TGTGCCAGCTCACCGTTTGGACAGGGGACTAATGAAAAACTGTTTTTT.

The chain joins TRBV5-6 to TRBJ2-1; D call uncertain. In germline, CDR1 is SGHDT, CDR2 YYEEEE. V shed 0 bases and J shed 0 bases, with 10 bases lying between them. The CDR3 contains 16 residues. The CDR3 reads CASSLAFLLSYNEQFF. CDR3 in DNA: TGTGCCAGCAGCTTGGCGTTCCTACTCTCCTACAATGAGCAGTTCTTC. The whole variable domain, remainder taken from reference TRBV5-6 and TRBJ2-1, is DAGVTQSPTHLIKTRGQQVTLRCSPKSGHDTVSWYQQALGQGPQFIFQYYEEEERQRGNFPDRFSGHQFPNYSSELNVNALLLGDSALYLCASSLAFLLSYNEQFFGPGTRLTVL.

This chain links TRBV6-5 with TRBJ2-1, with 12 bases lining up with TRBD2. This CDR3 has 15 amino acids. The J segment lost 4 bases and the V segment lost 5 bases, leaving 3 bases of the junction unmatched. Germline CDR1 is MNHEY and CDR2 is SVGAGI. The CDR3 here is CASSRTSGKYNEQFF. The CDR3 nucleotides read TGTGCCAGCAGTAGGACTAGCGGGAAATACAATGAGCAGTTCTTC.